Here is one T cell receptor beta chain with its context. Its antigen remains unknown. The sample originates from a study of T cell responses to AZD1222 COVID-19 vaccine. Regarding the study as a whole: Repertoires in all cases were sampled only once the peak T cell response had passed. After two AZD1222 doses, spike-specific TCR breadth and depth rose versus day 0. Donors in the cohort were predominantly white British and more often female, and clonal diversity was possibly underestimated.

The assay was immunoSEQ multiplex PCR, and TCRdb's table has in-frame clones only and misses some. The sample gives about 110,000 clones, around 90% of which show up once; around 15% is in the top ten. The CDR3 is 15 amino acids. Unmatched junction bases numbered 4, after V lost 5 bases and J lost 0 bases. Per germline, CDR1 SNHLY and CDR2 FYNNEI. The sample was peripheral blood, taken 28 days after the second AZD1222 dose. This clonotype originated in an adult who received the AZD1222 COVID-19 vaccine. The J gene is TRBJ1-5, the V gene TRBV2, with 7 bases that match TRBD1. The CDR3 is CASSLQGPSNQPQHF. In DNA form, the CDR3 reads TGTGCCAGCAGTCTACAGGGGCCTAGCAATCAGCCCCAGCATTTT.